This is a list of T cell receptor beta chains from one sample in a study of a mutant IDH1 vaccine in newly diagnosed glioma. Sequencing used immunoSEQ multiplex PCR; TCRdb keeps in-frame clones, though not all of them. The sample shows 82,000 or so clones, 70% to 90% of them seen only once. These receptors' targets are unknown. Specimen: PBMCs, collected from a glioma patient whose treatment included an IDH1 peptide vaccine. The receptors come from a man aged 25 to 40 with glioma. Some clones in this sample may be carry-over from other donors' samples. CDR3s include the opening cysteine and the closing phenylalanine or tryptophan. Each record gives: V gene, D gene, J gene, clone size, CDR3 protein, CDR3 DNA. The D gene is left open where the match is weak. Some rows mark clone size as missing; the rest say once, few, many or name a class of expanded clone.

V gene: TRBV4-2; D gene: -; J gene: TRBJ2-3; clone size: -; CDR3 protein: CASSQGVYQQPPDTQYF; CDR3 DNA: TGTGCCAGCAGCCAAGGGGTCTATCAGCAACCTCCGGATACGCAGTATTTT
V gene: TRBV5-6; D gene: -; J gene: TRBJ2-7; clone size: -; CDR3 protein: CASSSGPVYEQYF; CDR3 DNA: TGTGCCAGCAGCTCGGGACCCGTCTACGAGCAGTACTTC
V gene: TRBV11-2; D gene: -; J gene: TRBJ1-5; clone size: -; CDR3 protein: CASSRDGLYQPQHF; CDR3 DNA: TGTGCCAGCAGCCGGGACGGCTTATATCAGCCCCAGCATTTT
V gene: TRBV11-2; D gene: -; J gene: TRBJ1-6; clone size: few; CDR3 protein: CASSRYRAGSPLHF; CDR3 DNA: TGTGCCAGCAGCCGCTACAGGGCAGGTTCACCCCTCCACTTT
V gene: TRBV5-5; D gene: -; J gene: TRBJ2-5; clone size: -; CDR3 protein: CASSLAGAGRETQYF; CDR3 DNA: TGTGCCAGCAGCTTGGCAGGGGCCGGCAGGGAGACCCAGTACTTC
V gene: TRBV6-1; D gene: -; J gene: TRBJ2-7; clone size: -; CDR3 protein: CASSETYDSYEQYF; CDR3 DNA: TGTGCCAGCAGTGAGACCTATGACAGCTACGAGCAGTACTTC
V gene: TRBV19; D gene: -; J gene: TRBJ1-1; clone size: -; CDR3 protein: CASLPLGRAGTEAFF; CDR3 DNA: TGTGCCAGTCTACCCCTGGGCAGGGCTGGCACTGAAGCTTTCTTT
V gene: TRBV5-1; D gene: TRBD1; J gene: TRBJ1-2; clone size: -; CDR3 protein: CASSAVTGGGYTF; CDR3 DNA: TGCGCCAGCAGCGCGGTGACAGGGGGTGGCTACACCTTC
V gene: TRBV29-1; D gene: -; J gene: TRBJ1-2; clone size: -; CDR3 protein: CSVVGAFYGYTF; CDR3 DNA: TGCAGCGTTGTGGGGGCATTCTATGGCTACACCTTC
V gene: TRBV28; D gene: TRBD2; J gene: TRBJ2-1; clone size: -; CDR3 protein: CASSSWGLAGGPNNEQFF; CDR3 DNA: TGTGCCAGCAGTTCCTGGGGACTAGCGGGGGGGCCTAACAATGAGCAGTTCTTC
V gene: TRBV4-2; D gene: -; J gene: TRBJ1-2; clone size: -; CDR3 protein: CASWGGRDSMYGYTF; CDR3 DNA: TGTGCCAGCTGGGGCGGCCGGGATTCTATGTATGGCTACACCTTC
V gene: TRBV9; D gene: -; J gene: TRBJ1-1; clone size: -; CDR3 protein: CASSVSRTVNTEAFF; CDR3 DNA: TGTGCCAGCAGCGTATCCAGGACGGTGAACACTGAAGCTTTCTTT
V gene: TRBV28; D gene: -; J gene: TRBJ1-1; clone size: -; CDR3 protein: CASSPNENTEAFF; CDR3 DNA: TGTGCCAGCAGCCCTAATGAGAACACTGAAGCTTTCTTT
V gene: TRBV18; D gene: TRBD1; J gene: TRBJ1-1; clone size: -; CDR3 protein: CASSSTGYSEAFF; CDR3 DNA: TGTGCCAGCTCGTCGACAGGGTACTCTGAAGCTTTCTTT
V gene: TRBV29-1; D gene: TRBD1; J gene: TRBJ2-7; clone size: once; CDR3 protein: CSVYRGYEQYF; CDR3 DNA: TGCAGCGTTTACAGGGGATACGAGCAGTACTTC
V gene: TRBV7-2; D gene: -; J gene: TRBJ1-5; clone size: -; CDR3 protein: CASSLDSGGQPQHF; CDR3 DNA: TGTGCCAGCAGCTTAGATTCCGGGGGACAGCCCCAGCATTTT
V gene: TRBV7-9; D gene: -; J gene: TRBJ2-5; clone size: -; CDR3 protein: CASSSRVTPHVGETQYF; CDR3 DNA: TGTGCCAGCAGCTCAAGGGTCACCCCGCACGTCGGGGAGACCCAGTACTTC
V gene: TRBV4-2; D gene: -; J gene: TRBJ2-3; clone size: -; CDR3 protein: CASSQNVRGTDTQYF; CDR3 DNA: TGTGCCAGCAGCCAAAACGTTAGGGGTACAGATACGCAGTATTTT
V gene: TRBV6-5; D gene: -; J gene: TRBJ2-2; clone size: -; CDR3 protein: CASSERTGAGELFF; CDR3 DNA: TGTGCCAGCAGTGAACGGACGGGGGCCGGGGAGCTGTTTTTT
V gene: TRBV19; D gene: -; J gene: TRBJ1-2; clone size: -; CDR3 protein: CASSGRGRGNYGYTF; CDR3 DNA: TGTGCCAGTAGTGGCCGCGGTAGAGGGAACTATGGCTACACCTTC
V gene: TRBV21-1; D gene: -; J gene: TRBJ1-1; clone size: -; CDR3 protein: CASSLIIATQFTEAFF; CDR3 DNA: TGTGCCAGCAGTCTGATCATAGCTACACAATTCACTGAAGCTTTCTTT
V gene: TRBV30; D gene: -; J gene: TRBJ2-7; clone size: -; CDR3 protein: CAWSVAHGEQYF; CDR3 DNA: TGTGCCTGGAGTGTGGCACATGGCGAGCAGTACTTC
V gene: TRBV7-9; D gene: TRBD1; J gene: TRBJ1-6; clone size: -; CDR3 protein: CASSQGQGADSPLHF; CDR3 DNA: TGTGCCAGCAGCCAGGGACAGGGGGCTGATTCACCCCTCCACTTT
V gene: TRBV27; D gene: -; J gene: TRBJ1-1; clone size: -; CDR3 protein: CASSLRGGNTEAFF; CDR3 DNA: TGTGCCAGCAGCCTGAGGGGTGGGAACACTGAAGCTTTCTTT